This T cell receptor (beta chain) stems from a study of beta chain features in type 1 diabetes. Whole-study findings and limits: Small HLA sub-analyses could not settle whether HLA shapes TCRB rearrangement. Cells with high TCR expression could be over-represented when cDNA is sequenced. More deletions and fewer insertions at VDJ junctions were found in patients with type 1 diabetes. Type 1 diabetes patients had TCRB CDR3s that were shorter (moderately but significantly so) in all four CD4+ subsets.

The V end was cut by 2 bases, the J end by 10 bases, with 14 bases between. CDR3 length: 13 amino acids. Germline V CDR1 and CDR2: SGHTA, FQGNSA. All of the isolated RNA was reverse transcribed, so expressed TCRB transcripts were sequenced. Some clones are missing from TCRdb's copy, which holds only in-frame ones; the method was immunoSEQ multiplex PCR. The sample lists around 140,000 clones, 13% occurring once. Points on this clone: Antigen: not known.

Sorting based on CD45RO/CCR7/CD25/CD127/CD95/CD27 separated CD4+ naive, central memory, regulatory and stem cell-like memory cells. Sequenced material: central memory CD4+ T cells from blood. The TCR was taken from a man aged 18 to 35 with type 1 diabetes. This chain connects TRBV7-2 to TRBJ1-1; a possible D gene is TRBD1 (5 bases). The CDR3 DNA is TGTGCCAGCAGCTTAAGGGAGGGGCAGGGAGCTTTCTTT. This encodes CASSLREGQGAFF.